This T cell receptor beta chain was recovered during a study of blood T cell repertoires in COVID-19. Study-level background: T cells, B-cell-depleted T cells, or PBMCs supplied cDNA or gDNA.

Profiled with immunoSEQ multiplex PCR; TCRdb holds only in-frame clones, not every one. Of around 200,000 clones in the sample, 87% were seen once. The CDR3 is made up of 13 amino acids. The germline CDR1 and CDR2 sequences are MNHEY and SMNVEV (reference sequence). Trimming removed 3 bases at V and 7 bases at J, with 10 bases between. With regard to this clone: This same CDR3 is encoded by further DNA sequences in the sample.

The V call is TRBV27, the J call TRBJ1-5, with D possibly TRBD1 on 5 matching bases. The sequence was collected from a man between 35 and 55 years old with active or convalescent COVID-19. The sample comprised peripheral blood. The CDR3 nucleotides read TGTGCCAGCAGTTTGTTCCAGGGCCAGCCCCAGCATTTT. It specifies CASSLFQGQPQHF.